This T cell receptor (beta chain) stems from a study of molecular identifiers for immune sequencing clone quantification. In its sample, this clonotype was seen many times. Antigen: not known. An end of the junction does not agree with germline; a read error may underlie this. Regarding the study as a whole: Clones of above 20 RNA copies carried over 99% of effector molecules; in naive cells they carried under 1%. Barcodes shared by identical TCR molecules could lead to underestimated sizes of highly expanded clones.

Previously described methods and listed TCR primers were employed for the bulk TCR libraries. TCRdb reprocessed the PCR reads via MiXCR and lists one record per CDR3 protein. The sample has 88,000 or so distinct CDR3 sequences, roughly a fifth seen once; the top ten hold 1% to 1.2%. Naive CD8 T cells, phenotype CD8+CD4-CCR7+CD45RA+, were sorted. Sequencing input: naive CD8+ T cells from blood, with Jurkat cell RNA spiked in. Described subset: FACS-sorted CD8+CD4-CCR7+CD45RA+ naive T cells. The receptor comes from a human donor in good health. Some libraries in this study had Jurkat cell RNA spiked in.

CDR3 sequence reads: CASGLGPGNQPQHF. CDR3 coding DNA: TGTGCCAGCGGTTTGGGGCCAGGCAATCAGCCCCAGCATTTT. This chain uses TRBV27 with TRBJ1-5; tentative D call: TRBD1 (5 bases). The CDR3 totals 14 residues. The germline CDR1 and CDR2 sequences are MNHEY and SMNVEV (reference sequence).